This T cell receptor beta chain was sequenced during a study of blood T cell repertoires in COVID-19. Data came from immunoSEQ multiplex PCR; TCRdb stores just in-frame clones and leaves some out. The sample holds 250,000 or so clones; about four fifths are singletons and the top ten take about 3.4%. Participant ages covered roughly 18 to 89 years across 25 or so US areas. The study assigned cohorts using participant-reported clinical history. Cohort 3 donors were reported recovered after two negative PCRs, clearance, or symptom resolution. The material sequenced was PBMCs or T cells enriched from blood (not recorded which). The clonotype comes from a middle-aged man who had recovered from COVID-19.

CDR3 DNA sequence: TGTGCCAGCAGCTTAAGGTCCGGGGTGGGGACCGGGGAGCTGTTTTTT. Protein product: CASSLRSGVGTGELFF. The genes are TRBV7-3 and TRBJ2-2, with TRBD2 as a possible D gene (5 bases). Germline V gene sequence: CDR1 SGHTA, CDR2 FQGTGA. The CDR3 totals 16 residues. V dropped 1 base and J dropped 5 bases, with 14 bases sitting between them.